Listed here are 30 T cell receptor beta chains from one sample, sequenced in a study of beta chain features in type 1 diabetes. As every portion of the isolated RNA was reverse transcribed, the sequencing read expressed TCRB transcripts. Sequenced by immunoSEQ multiplex PCR; TCRdb stores in-frame clones only, minus some. This sample carries some 200,000 clones, roughly 17% of them seen once, and the ten largest clones take 0.07% to 0.095%. Their target antigens are unknown. Study-level points and caveats: Moderate but significant shortening of TCRB CDR3s was recorded in all four CD4+ subsets from Type 1 diabetes patients.

The specimen sequenced was naive CD4+ T cells from blood. The receptors come from a man in his thirties or forties with type 1 diabetes.

This chain joins TRBV30 and TRBJ2-7; D is unclear. CDR3 size: 13 residues. Trimming took 2 bases from V and 2 from J, leaving 10 bases between them. Germline V lookup: CDR1 GTSNPN, CDR2 SVGIG (reference sequence). As DNA, the CDR3 is TGTGCCTGGAGTCCCCTTAGGCCCTACGAGCAGTACTTC. Protein sequence: CAWSPLRPYEQYF.

This clone has only a few counts. This chain joins TRBV29-1 and TRBJ2-3; 12 positions agree with TRBD2. This CDR3 is 15 amino acids long. In germline, CDR1 is SQVTM, CDR2 ANQGSEA. With 6 bases clipped from V and 4 bases from J, the junction kept 8 bases outside the gene matches. CDR3: CSVVLAGGPSDTQYF. The CDR3 DNA follows: TGCAGCGTCGTTCTAGCGGGAGGGCCGTCAGATACGCAGTATTTT.

This clone has a handful of counts. The chain uses TRBV7-2 and TRBJ2-4, with no clear D. CDR3 length: 14 amino acids. Trimming took 0 bases from V and 9 from J, leaving 12 bases between them. Germline loops: CDR1 SGHTA, CDR2 FQGNSA. CDR3 amino acids: CASSLARGVSIQYF. The CDR3 DNA is TGTGCCAGCAGCTTAGCGCGAGGCGTTAGCATTCAGTACTTC.

The chain links TRBV7-6 to TRBJ2-3; tentative D call: TRBD2 (7 bases). Germline values: CDR1 SGHVS, CDR2 FNYEAQ. V was pared by 5 bases and J by 4 bases, with 19 bases between. The CDR3 covers 16 residues. The DNA of the CDR3 is TGTGCCAGCAGCCTAGGGGGAGGGCTGCCGGCAGATACGCAGTATTTT. Translating gives CASSLGGGLPADTQYF.

This clone was observed a handful of times. The chain recombines TRBV14 with TRBJ2-3; 8 nucleotides match TRBD2. The germline gives CDR1 SGHDN, CDR2 FVKESK. CDR3 length: 15 residues. V was clipped by 2 bases and J by 5 bases; unmatched bases: 6. CDR3 sequence (DNA): TGTGCCAGCAGCCAACGAGCGGGAGTGATAGATACGCAGTATTTT. It specifies CASSQRAGVIDTQYF.

This clone was counted a few times. The chain recombines TRBV30 with TRBJ1-2, with D uncertain. Trimming took 7 bases from V and 5 from J, leaving 11 bases between them. This CDR3 has 11 amino acids. The germline V gene encodes CDR1 GTSNPN and CDR2 SVGIG (reference sequence). CDR3 protein: CASPTVYGYTF. The CDR3 DNA reads TGTGCCTCGCCGACTGTTTATGGCTACACCTTC.

V and J are TRBV7-3 and TRBJ2-1; a possible D gene is TRBD2 (7 bases). The length of the CDR3 is 16 residues. V was clipped by 1 base and J by 1 base, with 11 bases between them. Looked up from germline, CDR1 is SGHTA and CDR2 is FQGTGA. CDR3 nucleotides: TGTGCCAGCAGCTTAAATGCGGGGGCTTCCTACAATGAGCAGTTCTTC. Protein sequence: CASSLNAGASYNEQFF.

The gene calls are TRBV29-1 and TRBJ1-1; possibly TRBD1 for D (6 bases). The CDR3 extends over 12 amino acids. The V and J ends lost 2 bases and 5 bases respectively, with 9 bases between them. Germline V CDR1 and CDR2: SQVTM, ANQGSEA. CDR3 amino acids: CSVEQGRTEAFF. CDR3 in DNA: TGCAGCGTTGAACAGGGGCGGACTGAAGCTTTCTTT.

This clone was seen a handful of times. The CDR3 coding sequence is TGCGCCAGCAGCCGGGGACAGGGTGTCTATGGCTACACCTTC. Translated: CASSRGQGVYGYTF. The rearrangement uses TRBV5-1 and TRBJ1-2, with 9 bases that match TRBD1. The CDR3 has 14 amino acids. V dropped 4 bases and J dropped 4; count of bases not matched to a gene: 5. Per germline, CDR1 SGHRS and CDR2 YFSETQ.

The rearrangement joins TRBV30 to TRBJ2-1, with 8 positions matching TRBD2. The CDR3 runs 15 residues. CDR1 and CDR2 (germline): GTSNPN, SVGIG (reference sequence). V shed 0 bases, J shed 5 bases, and the junction held 6 bases outside the gene matches. DNA for the CDR3: TGTGCCTGGAGTGTACAAGCGGGAGTAAACAATGAGCAGTTCTTC. Translation: CAWSVQAGVNNEQFF.

This chain connects TRBV6-6 to TRBJ2-5; the match to TRBD2 covers 7 bases. With V trimmed by 4 bases and J by 2 bases, 4 bases remained unmatched. Looked up from germline, CDR1 is MNHNY and CDR2 is SVGAGI (reference sequence). The CDR3 runs 14 residues. The CDR3 nucleotides are TGTGCCAGCAGTTCTACTAGCGCGCAAGAGACCCAGTACTTC. Residues: CASSSTSAQETQYF.

The chain joins TRBV7-2 to TRBJ1-1; the D gene is possibly TRBD1 (5 bases). The CDR3 totals 13 residues. Trimming pared 6 bases from V and 4 bases from J, leaving 12 bases between. Per the germline V gene, CDR1 is SGHTA and CDR2 is FQGNSA. The CDR3: CASSQTASTEAFF. For the CDR3, the DNA is TGTGCCAGCAGTCAGACAGCATCCACTGAAGCTTTCTTT.

V and J are TRBV30 and TRBJ2-7, with D hard to call. Germline CDR1 reads GTSNPN; CDR2 reads SVGIG (reference sequence). The CDR3 length is 11 residues. Trimming removed 5 bases at V and 3 bases at J, with 8 bases between. The CDR3 sequence is CAWATGYEQYF. CDR3 nucleotide sequence: TGTGCCTGGGCCACGGGCTACGAGCAGTACTTC.

The V gene is TRBV5-1, the J gene TRBJ2-7; TRBD2 matches at 8 bases. There are 16 residues in the CDR3. V gave up 0 bases and J gave up 0 bases; unmatched junction bases: 5. Germline V CDR1 and CDR2: SGHRS, YFSETQ. DNA of the CDR3: TGCGCCAGCAGCTTGGATGTGACTAGCGTCTCCTACGAGCAGTACTTC. Translation: CASSLDVTSVSYEQYF.

The rearrangement joins TRBV21-1 to TRBJ2-7; the table's D call, TRBD1, was not checked against the DNA. TRBV21-1 is a documented pseudogene. The CDR3 length is 12 residues. CDR3 coding DNA: TGTGCCAGCAGCGGCGGCTGGGACAGCCAGTACTTC. It codes for CASSGGWDSQYF.

In this sample, this clone turned up a few times. The V call is TRBV7-2, the J call TRBJ2-7; 8 nucleotides agree with TRBD1. The germline gives CDR1 SGHTA, CDR2 FQGNSA. V shed 1 base and J 2 bases; nucleotides not matched to a gene: 4. The CDR3 is 15 amino acids. Here the CDR3 reads CASSLGTGNTYEQYF. For the CDR3, the DNA is TGTGCCAGCAGCTTAGGGACAGGGAATACCTACGAGCAGTACTTC.

In this sample, this clone turned up a few times. The chain uses TRBV4-3 and TRBJ2-1; 9 bases fit TRBD2. The CDR3 runs to 14 residues. Germline trimming cut 0 bases from V and 10 bases from J; bases unmatched to any gene: 4. The germline CDR1 and CDR2 sequences are LGHNA and YSLEER. CDR3 residues: CASSQDSGGREQFF. In DNA form, the CDR3 reads TGCGCCAGCAGCCAAGATAGCGGGGGACGAGAGCAGTTCTTC.

The CDR3 coding sequence is TGTGCCACCAGCAGAGCGGGAGTCACAGATACGCAGTATTTT. Translation: CATSRAGVTDTQYF. The rearrangement joins TRBV15 to TRBJ2-3; D is possibly TRBD2 (6 bases). This CDR3 contains 14 residues. V lost 1 base and J lost 2, with 7 bases in between. CDR1 is LNHNV and CDR2 is YYDKDF in the germline V gene (reference sequence).

The V and J genes are TRBV4-2 and TRBJ2-2, with 8 bases that match TRBD2. The CDR3 extends over 15 amino acids. The germline CDR1 and CDR2 sequences are LGHNA and YNFKEQ. V shed 3 bases, J shed 5 bases, and the junction held 5 bases outside the gene matches. CDR3 sequence reads: CASSQSGRGTGELFF. In DNA form, the CDR3 reads TGTGCCAGCAGCCAGAGCGGGAGAGGGACCGGGGAGCTGTTTTTT.

This clone was recorded a few times. V is TRBV7-2 and J is TRBJ2-5; D gene ambiguous. The CDR3 length is 11 residues. Germline loops: CDR1 SGHTA, CDR2 FQGNSA. The ends were cut back, 4 bases at V and 4 bases at J, with 4 bases in the middle. The CDR3 here is CASSSLETQYF. The CDR3, as DNA: TGTGCCAGCAGCTCGTTAGAGACCCAGTACTTC.

This clone has only one observation. J is TRBJ2-3 and V is TRBV27, with D perhaps TRBD2 (7 bases). CDR3 length: 14 amino acids. CDR1 is MNHEY and CDR2 is SMNVEV in the germline V gene (reference sequence). V was pared by 4 bases and J by 6 bases, with 14 bases between. The CDR3 is CASSSRTRGDTQYF. The CDR3 coding sequence is TGTGCCAGCAGTTCCAGGACTAGGGGGGATACGCAGTATTTT.

This clone was counted between two and nine times. This chain connects TRBV29-1 to TRBJ1-1, with 7 bases identical to TRBD1. Germline trimming cut 7 bases from V and 5 bases from J; bases unmatched to any gene: 7. The CDR3 totals 12 residues. Germline V gene sequence: CDR1 SQVTM, CDR2 ANQGSEA. CDR3 protein: CSARQGNTEAFF. Written as DNA, the CDR3 is TGCAGCGCCCGACAGGGAAATACTGAAGCTTTCTTT. The variable domain in full, with the rest retrieved from reference TRBV29-1 and TRBJ1-1, is SAVISQKPSRDICQRGTSLTIQCQVDSQVTMMFWYRQQPGQSLTLIATANQGSEATYESGFVIDKFPISRPNLTFSTLTVSNMSPEDSSIYLCSARQGNTEAFFGQGTRLTVV.

This clone was found a few times. This sequence joins TRBV15 and TRBJ2-7; no firm D call. The CDR3 runs to 13 residues. The V gene lost 2 bases and the J gene lost 4 bases, with 9 bases spanning the gap. CDR1 LNHNV and CDR2 YYDKDF come from the germline V gene (reference sequence). The CDR3 sequence: CATSRLLGYEQYF. In DNA form, the CDR3 reads TGTGCCACCAGCAGACTTCTAGGGTACGAGCAGTACTTC.

The genes are TRBV29-1 and TRBJ2-3; 7 bases align to TRBD1. The CDR3 totals 15 residues. After removal of 2 bases from V and 1 base from J, the junction contained 6 bases not matched to a gene. The germline V gene encodes CDR1 SQVTM and CDR2 ANQGSEA. The CDR3 bases are TGCAGCGTTGAAACAGGGGCTGGGGGCACAGATACGCAGTATTTT. It codes for CSVETGAGGTDTQYF.

This clone was observed a handful of times. The chain couples TRBV20-1 to TRBJ2-6; D is unclear. CDR1 and CDR2 from the germline V gene are DFQATT and SNEGSKA (reference sequence). The CDR3 covers 11 residues. V was shortened by 1 base and J by 5 bases, with 0 bases between the two germline ends. The CDR3 sequence is CSARGANVLTF. Here the CDR3 DNA reads TGCAGTGCTAGAGGGGCCAACGTCCTGACTTTC.

A few counts support this clone. The chain employs TRBV28 and TRBJ2-6, with a tentative D call TRBD2 (6 bases). Germline V CDR1 and CDR2: MDHEN, SYDVKM. CDR3 length equals 17 residues. V dropped 10 bases and J dropped 1 base, with 20 bases sitting between them. The CDR3 coding sequence is TGTGCCACCCGGGGACTCCTACCCCTATCTGGGGCCAACGTCCTGACTTTC. Translation: CATRGLLPLSGANVLTF.

This clone showed up just a few times. The rearrangement links TRBV5-4 to TRBJ2-7, with D perhaps TRBD1 (5 bases). V was shortened by 4 bases and J by 8 bases, with 10 bases between the two germline ends. CDR3 length: 11 amino acids. In germline, CDR1 is SGHNT, CDR2 YYREEE (reference sequence). The CDR3: CASSIQGKQYF. The CDR3 bases are TGTGCCAGCAGCATCCAGGGAAAGCAGTACTTC.

Only a few counts were recorded for this clone. The chain uses TRBV4-1 and TRBJ2-4; tentative D call: TRBD1 (6 bases). V lost 6 bases and J lost 8, with 17 bases in between. The CDR3 runs 14 residues. Germline values: CDR1 MGHRA, CDR2 YSYEKL. The CDR3 protein is CASRPSPGEHIQYF. CDR3 in DNA: TGCGCCAGCAGACCGTCCCCAGGGGAACACATTCAGTACTTC.

The V and J genes are TRBV6-4 and TRBJ2-3; 8 nucleotides line up with TRBD2. In germline, CDR1 is MRHNA, CDR2 SNTAGT. This CDR3 contains 14 residues. The trim removed 3 bases at V and 4 bases at J, leaving 3 bases unmatched. CDR3 nucleotide sequence: TGTGCCAGCAGTGATCCGACTAGCGCAGATACGCAGTATTTT. Its protein is CASSDPTSADTQYF.

The genes are TRBV7-9 and TRBJ2-1; 8 nucleotides match TRBD1. The germline CDR1 and CDR2 sequences are SEHNR and FQNEAQ (reference sequence). CDR3 length: 13 residues. J gave up 9 bases and V 5 bases, and 6 bases lay outside the gene matches. CDR3 nucleotide sequence: TGTGCCAGCAGCCCCGGACAGGGACGTGAGCAGTTCTTC. It codes for CASSPGQGREQFF.